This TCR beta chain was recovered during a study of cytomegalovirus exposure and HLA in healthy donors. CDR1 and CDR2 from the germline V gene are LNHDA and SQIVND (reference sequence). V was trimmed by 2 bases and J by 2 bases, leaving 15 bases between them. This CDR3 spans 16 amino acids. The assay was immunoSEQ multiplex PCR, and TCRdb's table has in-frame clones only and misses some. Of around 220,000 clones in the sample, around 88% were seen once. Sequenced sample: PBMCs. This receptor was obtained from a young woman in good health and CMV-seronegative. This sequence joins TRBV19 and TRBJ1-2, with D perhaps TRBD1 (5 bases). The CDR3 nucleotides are TGTGCCAGTAGTATAAGGGGCTCTATGCGCAACTATGGCTACACCTTC. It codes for CASSIRGSMRNYGYTF. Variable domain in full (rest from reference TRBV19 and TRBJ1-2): DGGITQSPKYLFRKEGQNVTLSCEQNLNHDAMYWYRQDPGQGLRLIYYSQIVNDFQKGDIAEGYSVSREKKESFPLTVTSAQKNPTAFYLCASSIRGSMRNYGYTFGSGTRLTVV.